These 24 T cell receptor beta chains were all obtained from the same sample, sequenced in a study of cytomegalovirus exposure and HLA in healthy donors. The PCR was carried out with 60 Vbeta primers and 13 Jbeta primers. The repertoire was sequenced with immunoSEQ multiplex PCR; TCRdb's copy has only in-frame clones and lacks some. The sample has about 190,000 clones; the top ten hold over 0.75%. Sample: PBMCs. These receptors came from a woman in her thirties in good health and CMV-seropositive.

The chain is built from TRBV7-9 and TRBJ1-2, with TRBD1 as a possible D gene (5 bases). The length of the CDR3 is 14 residues. Germline-derived CDR1 and CDR2 are SEHNR and FQNEAQ (reference sequence). Trimming stripped 0 bases from V and 6 bases from J, with 11 bases between. The CDR3 reads CASSLAAGHHGYTF. CDR3 bases: TGTGCCAGCAGCTTAGCGGCGGGGCACCATGGCTACACCTTC.

This sequence joins TRBV28 and TRBJ1-5; D possibly corresponds to TRBD1 (5 bases). The V end was cut by 7 bases, the J end by 5 bases, with 9 bases between. This CDR3 spans 12 amino acids. Germline assignment: CDR1 MDHEN and CDR2 SYDVKM. The CDR3 loop is CASTEGDQPQHF. CDR3 in DNA: TGTGCCAGCACCGAAGGGGATCAGCCCCAGCATTTT.

The chain uses TRBV5-5 and TRBJ1-1, with 8 bases aligning to TRBD1. The V gene's germline CDR1 is SGHKS and CDR2 YYEKEE (reference sequence). The CDR3 is 16 amino acids. The V gene end was trimmed by 7 bases and the J gene end by 2 bases; junction bases not matched to a gene: 13. DNA of the CDR3: TGTGCCAGCCTAGGACAGGGAGGGATGGGTAACACTGAAGCTTTCTTT. Amino acid sequence: CASLGQGGMGNTEAFF.

J is TRBJ2-7 and V is TRBV5-6; 7 positions match TRBD1. This CDR3 contains 15 residues. The germline V gene encodes CDR1 SGHDT and CDR2 YYEEEE. Unmatched junction bases numbered 8, after V lost 3 bases and J lost 2 bases. CDR3 loop: CASSYQQGIPYEQYF. CDR3 sequence (DNA): TGTGCCAGCAGCTACCAACAGGGGATTCCCTACGAGCAGTACTTC.

The chain couples TRBV9 to TRBJ2-3, with 8 bases aligning to TRBD2. Germline CDR1 reads SGDLS; CDR2 reads YYNGEE. Trimming cost V 0 bases and J 2 bases; bases outside gene matches: 8. The CDR3 has 17 residues. The CDR3 is CASSVASGRGLTDTQYF. The CDR3 coding sequence is TGTGCCAGCAGCGTAGCCAGCGGGAGAGGTCTCACAGATACGCAGTATTTT. The full variable domain, rest sourced from reference TRBV9 and TRBJ2-3, is DSGVTQTPKHLITATGQRVTLRCSPRSGDLSVYWYQQSLDQGLQFLIQYYNGEERAKGNILERFSAQQFPDLHSELNLSSLELGDSALYFCASSVASGRGLTDTQYFGPGTRLTVL.

CDR3 sequence (DNA): TGCGCCAGCAGCTCCGCCCGGACAGGGAGTCTTGCGAACACTGAAGCTTTCTTT. Its protein is CASSSARTGSLANTEAFF. The rearrangement uses TRBV5-1 and TRBJ1-1; TRBD1 matches at 8 bases. CDR1 and CDR2 from the germline V gene are SGHRS and YFSETQ. V trimming: 3 bases; J trimming: 1 base; junction bases outside the gene matches: 14. This CDR3 has 18 amino acids.

V gene TRBV6-1 combines with J gene TRBJ1-1; 7 bases are a match to TRBD1. The V and J ends lost 5 bases and 1 base, in that order; junction bases with no gene match: 4. Germline lookup yields CDR1 MNHNS and CDR2 SASEGT. The CDR3 totals 14 residues. For the CDR3, the DNA is TGTGCCAGCAGTTCCAGGACAGGGAACACTGAAGCTTTCTTT. Encoded protein: CASSSRTGNTEAFF.

The chain combines TRBV7-2 with TRBJ2-1, with 7 bases lining up with TRBD2. This CDR3 comprises 15 residues. CDR1 SGHTA and CDR2 FQGNSA come from the germline V gene. V shed 5 bases, J shed 9 bases, and the junction held 13 bases outside the gene matches. The CDR3 loop reads CASSVGSGGSGEQFF. The CDR3 DNA is TGTGCCAGCAGCGTAGGGAGTGGCGGGAGCGGTGAGCAGTTCTTC. Full variable domain (missing parts from reference TRBV7-2 and TRBJ2-1): GAGVSQSPSNKVTEKGKDVELRCDPISGHTALYWYRQSLGQGLEFLIYFQGNSAPDKSGLPSDRFSAERTGGSVSTLTIQRTQQEDSAVYLCASSVGSGGSGEQFFGPGTRLTVL.

The J gene is TRBJ1-6, the V gene TRBV6-5, with D possibly TRBD1 on 5 matching bases. Trimming cost V 5 bases and J 7 bases, with 15 bases left between them. Germline V CDR1 and CDR2: MNHEY, SVGAGI. This CDR3 has 15 residues. CDR3 DNA: TGTGCCAGCAGTATAGCAGGGCAGTGGAATTCACCCCTCCACTTT. This encodes CASSIAGQWNSPLHF.

The genes are TRBV5-1 and TRBJ2-5; possibly TRBD2 for D (5 bases). Germline CDR1 and CDR2: SGHRS and YFSETQ. The CDR3 totals 16 residues. V was cut by 6 bases and J by 2 bases, with 20 bases left in between. The CDR3 protein is CASTNVGRRAQETQYF. The CDR3 region has the DNA TGCGCCAGCACCAATGTAGGGCGGCGGGCGCAAGAGACCCAGTACTTC. Full variable domain (missing parts from reference TRBV5-1 and TRBJ2-5): KAGVTQTPRYLIKTRGQQVTLSCSPISGHRSVSWYQQTPGQGLQFLFEYFSETQRNKGNFPGRFSGRQFSNSRSEMNVSTLELGDSALYLCASTNVGRRAQETQYFGPGTRLLVL.

CDR3 amino acids: CASLLKQGEQETQYF. In DNA form, the CDR3 reads TGTGCCAGCCTCTTGAAACAGGGAGAGCAAGAGACCCAGTACTTC. The chain recombines TRBV18 with TRBJ2-5, with D possibly matching TRBD1 (6 bases). Trimming removed 8 bases from V and 2 bases from J, with 18 bases in between. This CDR3 has 15 residues. Germline values: CDR1 KGHSH, CDR2 LQKENI. Based on the CDR3 plus reference TRBV18 and TRBJ2-5, the full variable domain is NAGVMQNPRHLVRRRGQEARLRCSPMKGHSHVYWYRQLPEEGLKFMVYLQKENIIDESGMPKERFSAEFPKEGPSILRIQQVVRGDSAAYFCASLLKQGEQETQYFGPGTRLLVL.

The V call is TRBV9, the J call TRBJ2-7; possibly TRBD2 for D (5 bases). Germline V gene data show CDR1 as SGDLS and CDR2 as YYNGEE. This CDR3 region has 13 residues. Trimming left V 0 bases short and J 2 bases short, with 6 bases between. The CDR3 DNA sequence: TGTGCCAGCAGCGTAGGACTAACCTACGAGCAGTACTTC. Translation gives CASSVGLTYEQYF.

The chain is built from TRBV19 and TRBJ1-1; D not certain. V lost 6 bases to trimming and J lost 7 bases, with 15 bases between them. The CDR3 spans 13 residues. Germline CDR1 reads LNHDA; CDR2 reads SQIVND (reference sequence). The CDR3 bases are TGTGCCAGTAGCCCACAGATGAACGGTGAAGCTTTCTTT. Its translation: CASSPQMNGEAFF.

J is TRBJ2-1 and V is TRBV9, with D uncertain. The CDR3 totals 14 residues. V was cut by 0 bases and J by 10 bases, with 14 bases left in between. Germline V lookup: CDR1 SGDLS, CDR2 YYNGEE. CDR3: CASSVEPTPREQFF. The CDR3 nucleotides read TGTGCCAGCAGCGTAGAACCTACCCCGAGGGAGCAGTTCTTC.

V and J are TRBV14 and TRBJ2-6; 7 nucleotides match TRBD2. Germline-derived CDR1 and CDR2 are SGHDN and FVKESK. The V and J ends lost 1 base and 1 base, in that order; junction bases with no gene match: 13. The CDR3 runs 20 residues. This CDR3 is CASSQGLLRIAGSGANVLTF. The CDR3 region has the DNA TGTGCCAGCAGCCAAGGTCTGCTAAGGATAGCGGGTTCTGGGGCCAACGTCCTGACTTTC.

CDR3 sequence: CASIGQGAFYEQYF. The CDR3 bases are TGTGCCAGCATTGGACAGGGGGCTTTCTACGAGCAGTACTTC. The chain links TRBV6-6 to TRBJ2-7, with 11 bases identical to TRBD1. The CDR3 covers 14 residues. Per germline, CDR1 MNHNY and CDR2 SVGAGI (reference sequence). Trimming at V came to 7 bases and at J to 3 bases, leaving 5 bases not matched to a gene.

J is TRBJ1-5 and V is TRBV30; 7 bases map to TRBD1. The CDR3 is made up of 13 amino acids. Germline values: CDR1 GTSNPN, CDR2 SVGIG (reference sequence). V lost 3 bases, J lost 3 bases, and 2 bases stayed unmatched. CDR3 sequence (DNA): TGTGCCTGGAGGGGACAGTTCAATCAGCCCCAGCATTTT. Translating gives CAWRGQFNQPQHF.

V gene TRBV7-9 combines with J gene TRBJ2-7; TRBD2 matches at 8 bases. This CDR3 comprises 15 residues. The J segment lost 5 bases and the V segment lost 5 bases, leaving 11 bases of the junction unmatched. Germline-derived CDR1 and CDR2 are SEHNR and FQNEAQ (reference sequence). The CDR3 sequence is CASSPPGLAFHEQYF. In DNA form, the CDR3 reads TGTGCCAGCAGCCCCCCCGGACTAGCTTTCCACGAGCAGTACTTC.

This chain links TRBV2 with TRBJ1-2; 9 bases line up with TRBD1. The V segment lost 0 bases and the J segment 4 bases; nucleotides outside the gene matches: 6. CDR3 length: 16 residues. CDR1 and CDR2 from the germline V gene are SNHLY and FYNNEI. DNA for the CDR3: TGTGCCAGCAGTGAAGCCAACAGGGGGCTTAGCTATGGCTACACCTTC. It encodes CASSEANRGLSYGYTF.

The chain uses TRBV6-5 and TRBJ2-7, with D possibly TRBD1 on 6 matching bases. The CDR3 length is 12 residues. Germline V CDR1 and CDR2: MNHEY, SVGAGI. Between the trimmed V and J ends, which lost 5 bases and 3 bases, there was a span of 8 bases. The CDR3 coding sequence is TGTGCCAGCAGTCAGACAGGCTACGAGCAGTACTTC. Protein product: CASSQTGYEQYF.

This rearrangement joins TRBV6-5 to TRBJ1-6; D remains unclear. V lost 2 bases, J lost 0 bases, and 8 bases lay in between. Germline CDR1 and CDR2: MNHEY and SVGAGI. CDR3 size: 16 residues. The CDR3 DNA sequence: TGTGCCAGCAGTTACAGGAGGAGCTCCTATAATTCACCCCTCCACTTT. This gives the protein CASSYRRSSYNSPLHF.

The V and J genes are TRBV13 and TRBJ2-3; unclear D gene. V dropped 5 bases and J dropped 2 bases, with 11 bases sitting between them. Germline lookup yields CDR1 PRHDT and CDR2 FYEKMQ (reference sequence). The CDR3 loop spans 14 amino acids. The CDR3 nucleotides are TGTGCCAGCAGCCCATGGGCCTTCACAGATACGCAGTATTTT. This translates into CASSPWAFTDTQYF.

V gene TRBV11-3 combines with J gene TRBJ2-7, with a tentative D call TRBD2 (5 bases). The CDR3 is made up of 15 amino acids. CDR1 is SGHNT, CDR2 YENEEA, per germline. V lost 1 base to trimming and J lost 2 bases, with 12 bases between them. Here the CDR3 DNA reads TGTGCCAGCAGCTTAGGCCTCGGGGAGACCTACGAGCAGTACTTC. As protein: CASSLGLGETYEQYF.

This CDR3 reads CASSFDRTETQYF. In DNA form, the CDR3 reads TGTGCCAGCAGCTTTGACAGGACCGAGACCCAGTACTTC. The chain employs TRBV5-5 and TRBJ2-5; D possibly corresponds to TRBD1 (6 bases). Germline values: CDR1 SGHKS, CDR2 YYEKEE (reference sequence). The CDR3 spans 13 residues. With 2 bases removed from V and 5 bases from J, the gap between germline ends came to 10 bases.